Below, one T cell receptor (beta chain) is given with its context. The data originate from a study of blood T cell repertoires in COVID-19. About the study: Samples of COVID-19 (acute and convalescent) were obtained from the United States, Italy and Spain.

Only in-frame clones appear in the TCRdb table, and some are missing; sequencing was by immunoSEQ multiplex PCR. This table has 250,000 to 350,000 clones, around 87% appearing once. V lost 0 bases and J lost 7, with 7 bases in between. The germline gives CDR1 SEHNR, CDR2 FQNEAQ (reference sequence). CDR3 size: 12 residues. The source material was peripheral blood. This clonotype originated in a woman aged 50 to 60 who had recovered from COVID-19. The V gene is TRBV7-9, the J gene TRBJ2-7; no firm D call. The CDR3 loop is CASSLAAREQYF. The CDR3 nucleotides are TGTGCCAGCAGCTTAGCCGCGCGAGAGCAGTACTTC.